The 21 T cell receptor beta chains in this list originate from one sample, sequenced in a study of T cell responses to AZD1222 COVID-19 vaccine. Data came from immunoSEQ multiplex PCR; TCRdb stores just in-frame clones and leaves some out. Among about 48,000 clones listed, 75% to 90% were seen once. Sequences were derived from peripheral blood, sampled 28 days after the second AZD1222 dose. The receptors stem from an adult who received the AZD1222 COVID-19 vaccine.

The chain recombines TRBV18 with TRBJ2-1, with 11 positions matching TRBD2. The CDR3 is 16 amino acids. Germline values: CDR1 KGHSH, CDR2 LQKENI. V lost 4 bases, J lost 5 bases, and 7 bases stayed unmatched. The CDR3 sequence: CASSLVGTSGNNEQFF. The CDR3 DNA reads TGTGCCAGCTCACTCGTCGGGACTAGCGGTAACAATGAGCAGTTCTTC.

The sample holds a few counts of this clone. The chain combines TRBV7-8 with TRBJ2-5, with D maybe TRBD1 (6 bases). Germline V gene sequence: CDR1 SGHVS, CDR2 FQNEAQ. The V and J ends lost 5 bases and 5 bases respectively, with 12 bases between them. The CDR3 loop spans 13 amino acids. This chain's CDR3 is CASSPQGLETQYF. CDR3 nucleotides: TGTGCCAGCAGCCCCCAGGGGTTGGAGACCCAGTACTTC.

The chain joins TRBV19 to TRBJ2-1, with TRBD2 matching 9 bases. V gave up 3 bases and J gave up 5 bases; unmatched junction bases: 2. The CDR3 runs 14 residues. Germline lookup yields CDR1 LNHDA and CDR2 SQIVND (reference sequence). CDR3 sequence: CASSISGGDNEQFF. DNA of the CDR3: TGTGCCAGTAGTATTAGCGGGGGAGACAATGAGCAGTTCTTC.

The V call is TRBV19, the J call TRBJ1-2; the match to TRBD1 covers 7 bases. CDR1 LNHDA and CDR2 SQIVND come from the germline V gene (reference sequence). The CDR3 covers 14 residues. V was pared by 1 base and J by 6 bases, with 5 bases of the junction left unmatched. As DNA, the CDR3 is TGTGCCAGTAGTATAGTTACAGGGGTGGATGGCTACACCTTC. It is translated as CASSIVTGVDGYTF.

V and J are TRBV4-3 and TRBJ2-7, with D perhaps assigned TRBD1 or TRBD2 (5 bases each). Germline loops: CDR1 LGHNA, CDR2 YSLEER. The CDR3 length is 12 residues. Trimming took off 1 base at V and 10 bases at J, with 11 bases between the two ends. Written as DNA, the CDR3 is TGCGCCAGCAGCCAAGGGGGGACCCGCCAGTACTTC. Its translation: CASSQGGTRQYF.

The V gene is TRBV29-1, the J gene TRBJ2-3; D gene ambiguous. The CDR3 covers 14 residues. Germline lookup yields CDR1 SQVTM and CDR2 ANQGSEA. Between the trimmed V and J ends, which lost 3 bases and 1 base, there was a span of 11 bases. The CDR3 DNA follows: TGCAGCGTTGACAGCCAGGTTGGCACAGATACGCAGTATTTT. Its protein product is CSVDSQVGTDTQYF.

This clone was counted only a few times. This chain uses TRBV29-1 with TRBJ1-2; 7 bases match TRBD1. V was clipped by 5 bases and J by 4 bases; unmatched bases: 4. Germline values: CDR1 SQVTM, CDR2 ANQGSEA. The CDR3 is made up of 12 amino acids. This CDR3 reads CSVSRDSYGYTF. The CDR3 nucleotides are TGCAGCGTTTCCAGGGACAGCTATGGCTACACCTTC.

V gene TRBV4-3 combines with J gene TRBJ2-2, with a weak D call TRBD1 (5 bases). Germline CDR1 reads LGHNA; CDR2 reads YSLEER. Trimming removed 2 bases from V and 7 bases from J, with 8 bases in between. The length of the CDR3 is 13 residues. The CDR3 here is CASSQQGFGELFF. The DNA of the CDR3 is TGCGCCAGCAGCCAACAGGGATTCGGGGAGCTGTTTTTT.

This sequence joins TRBV18 and TRBJ1-3; D possibly corresponds to TRBD1 (6 bases). The CDR3 loop spans 15 amino acids. V lost 5 bases to trimming and J lost 0 bases, with 11 bases between them. The germline V gene encodes CDR1 KGHSH and CDR2 LQKENI. CDR3 loop: CASSKPGASGNTIYF. For the CDR3, the DNA is TGTGCCAGCTCAAAGCCAGGGGCCTCTGGAAACACCATATATTTT.

The V gene is TRBV28, the J gene TRBJ2-3; 12 nucleotides align to TRBD2. Germline V CDR1 and CDR2: MDHEN, SYDVKM. CDR3 length: 14 residues. Unmatched junction bases numbered 2, after V lost 7 bases and J lost 3 bases. This CDR3 is CASKTSGRTDTQYF. The CDR3 DNA reads TGTGCCAGCAAGACTAGCGGGAGAACAGATACGCAGTATTTT.

The rearrangement joins TRBV11-3 to TRBJ2-2; D could derive from TRBD1 or TRBD2 (5 bases each). In germline, CDR1 is SGHNT, CDR2 YENEEA. The CDR3 runs to 15 residues. The germline V and J ends were trimmed by 6 bases and 6 bases, with 17 bases remaining between them. CDR3 sequence: CASSRNQGAAGELFF. The CDR3 DNA reads as TGTGCCAGCAGTCGGAATCAGGGAGCTGCCGGGGAGCTGTTTTTT.

This clone has just a few counts. The V gene is TRBV6-1, the J gene TRBJ1-2, with unresolved D. This CDR3 has 14 residues. The germline V gene has CDR1 MNHNS and CDR2 SASEGT. Trimming stripped 3 bases from V and 7 bases from J, with 15 bases between. In DNA, the CDR3 is TGTGCCAGCAGTGAGTCGAATCGGTTCCTTGGCTACACCTTC. Translated, it gives CASSESNRFLGYTF.

The chain uses TRBV11-2 and TRBJ2-7; the D gene is possibly TRBD2 (5 bases). The CDR3 extends over 13 amino acids. The ends were cut back, 1 base at V and 4 bases at J, with 8 bases in the middle. CDR1 and CDR2 from the germline V gene are SGHAT and FQNNGV. Written as DNA, the CDR3 is TGTGCCAGCAGCTTAGTGTCGGGGTACGAGCAGTACTTC. This encodes CASSLVSGYEQYF.

This clone appeared a single time. This chain joins TRBV5-1 and TRBJ2-5; tentatively, D is TRBD1 or TRBD2 (5 bases each). V shed 3 bases and J shed 5 bases, with 17 bases lying between them. CDR3 length equals 15 residues. The V gene's germline CDR1 is SGHRS and CDR2 YFSETQ. The CDR3 DNA follows: TGCGCCAGCAGCTCCGGGACGCTAGGCGTTGAGACCCAGTACTTC. As protein: CASSSGTLGVETQYF.

This clone came up once. The rearrangement uses TRBV4-1 and TRBJ1-5, with 7 bases identical to TRBD1. V was pared by 1 base and J by 5 bases, with 5 bases of the junction left unmatched. Germline CDR1 reads MGHRA; CDR2 reads YSYEKL. The CDR3 is 15 amino acids. As DNA, the CDR3 is TGCGCCAGCAGCCAAGTGACAGGGTGGGATCAGCCCCAGCATTTT. It is translated as CASSQVTGWDQPQHF.

The V and J genes are TRBV4-2 and TRBJ1-2; D remains ambiguous. Trimming left V 0 bases short and J 5 bases short, with 10 bases between. CDR3 size: 14 residues. The germline CDR1 and CDR2 sequences are LGHNA and YNFKEQ. The CDR3 region has the DNA TGTGCCAGCAGCCAAGATCGGACGGTATATGGCTACACCTTC. Residues: CASSQDRTVYGYTF.

The rearrangement joins TRBV7-9 to TRBJ1-4, with unresolved D. Germline lookup yields CDR1 SEHNR and CDR2 FQNEAQ (reference sequence). V was pared by 0 bases and J by 4 bases, with 9 bases between. This CDR3 contains 15 residues. Written as DNA, the CDR3 is TGTGCCAGCAGCTTAGCGTTTACAGTTAATGAAAAACTGTTTTTT. Residues: CASSLAFTVNEKLFF.

The V and J genes are TRBV7-2 and TRBJ1-2; 8 bases agree with TRBD1. Looked up from germline, CDR1 is SGHTA and CDR2 is FQGNSA. Losses at the gene ends were 5 bases for V and 6 bases for J; bases not matched to a gene: 11. The CDR3 has 15 residues. CDR3 in DNA: TGTGCCAGCAGCCCACCCGGGACAGGCACTAATGGCTACACCTTC. Amino acid sequence: CASSPPGTGTNGYTF.

J is TRBJ2-3 and V is TRBV28, with TRBD2 matching 8 bases. Per germline, CDR1 MDHEN and CDR2 SYDVKM. V trimming: 3 bases; J trimming: 5 bases; junction bases outside the gene matches: 10. This CDR3 comprises 16 residues. The CDR3 DNA follows: TGTGCCAGCAGTTTTGGGCAGCGGGAGACCGGAGATACGCAGTATTTT. It is translated as CASSFGQRETGDTQYF.

DNA for the CDR3: TGTGCCAGTAGTGTAGGACAGGGGTCGTACGAGCAGTACTTC. It is translated as CASSVGQGSYEQYF. The chain couples TRBV19 to TRBJ2-7, with 9 bases aligning to TRBD1. Germline lookup yields CDR1 LNHDA and CDR2 SQIVND (reference sequence). The V segment lost 5 bases and the J segment 4 bases; nucleotides outside the gene matches: 6. The CDR3 contains 14 residues.

This chain links TRBV7-2 with TRBJ1-6, with D unresolved. V dropped 8 bases and J dropped 3 bases, with 8 bases sitting between them. The CDR3 is made up of 13 amino acids. From germline, CDR1 is SGHTA and CDR2 FQGNSA. The CDR3 sequence: CASGRGYNSPLHF. The CDR3 region has the DNA TGTGCCAGCGGGCGTGGCTATAATTCACCCCTCCACTTT.